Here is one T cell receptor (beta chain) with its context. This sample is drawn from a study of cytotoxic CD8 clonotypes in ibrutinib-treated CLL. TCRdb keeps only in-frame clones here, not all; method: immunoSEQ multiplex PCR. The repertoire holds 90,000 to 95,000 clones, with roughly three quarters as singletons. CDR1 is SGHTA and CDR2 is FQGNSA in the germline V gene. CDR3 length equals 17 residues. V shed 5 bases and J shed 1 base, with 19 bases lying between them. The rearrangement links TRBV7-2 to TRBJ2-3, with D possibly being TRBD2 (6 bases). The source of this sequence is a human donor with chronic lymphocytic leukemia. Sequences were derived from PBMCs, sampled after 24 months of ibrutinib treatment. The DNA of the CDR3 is TGTGCCAGCAGCCTCTCGGTTTGGGCTAGCGGCACAGATACGCAGTATTTT. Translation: CASSLSVWASGTDTQYF.